A single sample gave rise to the 12 T cell receptor beta chains below, sequenced in a study of graft-versus-host responses after intestinal transplantation. Clones were sequenced by immunoSEQ multiplex PCR, and TCRdb holds only the in-frame ones, with some missing. This table has 40,000 to 55,000 clones, about 91% appearing once. Sequences were derived from PBMCs, sampled 524 days after transplant. The receptor set was obtained from a human patient who received an intestinal transplant, so some T cells may come from the graft donor.

The chain carries TRBV19 and TRBJ2-5, with D perhaps being TRBD1 or TRBD2 (5 bases each). V was pared by 6 bases and J by 5 bases, with 19 bases between. CDR3 size: 15 residues. Germline V gives CDR1 LNHDA, CDR2 SQIVND (reference sequence). DNA of the CDR3: TGTGCCAGTAGCCAAGGGACGTCGGGGCAGGAGACCCAGTACTTC. This sequence encodes CASSQGTSGQETQYF.

The chain is built from TRBV19 and TRBJ2-1; 7 bases are shared with TRBD2. The CDR3 covers 13 residues. Germline V CDR1 and CDR2: LNHDA, SQIVND (reference sequence). V was clipped by 6 bases and J by 7 bases; unmatched bases: 6. The CDR3 DNA reads TGTGCCAGTAGGGGCGGGAGTTTAAATGAGCAGTTCTTC. As protein: CASRGGSLNEQFF.

This clone was observed once. The chain is built from TRBV11-2 and TRBJ2-5; D is perhaps TRBD2 (6 bases). The ends were cut back, 5 bases at V and 6 bases at J, with 16 bases in the middle. CDR3 size: 14 residues. From germline, CDR1 is SGHAT and CDR2 FQNNGV. CDR3: CASSPPAAGKTQYF. The DNA of the CDR3 is TGTGCCAGCAGCCCCCCGGCCGCGGGAAAGACCCAGTACTTC. The full variable domain, with the rest looked up from reference TRBV11-2 and TRBJ2-5, is EAGVAQSPRYKIIEKRQSVAFWCNPISGHATLYWYQQILGQGPKLLIQFQNNGVVDDSQLPKDRFSAERLKGVDSTLKIQPAKLEDSAVYLCASSPPAAGKTQYFGPGTRLLVL.

The genes are TRBV5-4 and TRBJ1-2; no clear D. The V end was cut by 0 bases, the J end by 3 bases, with 9 bases between. From germline, CDR1 is SGHNT and CDR2 YYREEE (reference sequence). CDR3 length equals 14 residues. For the CDR3, the DNA is TGTGCCAGCAGCTTGGGTGGCGGCTACTATGGCTACACCTTC. It yields the protein CASSLGGGYYGYTF. The variable domain in full, with the rest retrieved from reference TRBV5-4 and TRBJ1-2, is ETGVTQSPTHLIKTRGQQVTLRCSSQSGHNTVSWYQQALGQGPQFIFQYYREEENGRGNFPPRFSGLQFPNYSSELNVNALELDDSALYLCASSLGGGYYGYTFGSGTRLTVV.

The V gene is TRBV5-1, the J gene TRBJ1-1, with TRBD1 identical over 7 bases. Germline assignment: CDR1 SGHRS and CDR2 YFSETQ. The CDR3 runs 14 residues. V lost 4 bases and J lost 3; bases outside the gene matches: 6. In DNA, the CDR3 is TGCGCCAGCAGCCCTGGGACAGCTTACACTGAAGCTTTCTTT. It codes for CASSPGTAYTEAFF. The variable domain in full, completed from reference TRBV5-1 and TRBJ1-1, reads KAGVTQTPRYLIKTRGQQVTLSCSPISGHRSVSWYQQTPGQGLQFLFEYFSETQRNKGNFPGRFSGRQFSNSRSEMNVSTLELGDSALYLCASSPGTAYTEAFFGQGTRLTVV.

CDR3 amino acids: CASSSEGSTEAFF. CDR3 sequence (DNA): TGCGCCAGCAGCTCGGAGGGGAGCACTGAAGCTTTCTTT. The chain links TRBV5-1 to TRBJ1-1, with D perhaps matching TRBD1 (5 bases). Germline CDR1 reads SGHRS; CDR2 reads YFSETQ. V was shortened by 3 bases and J by 4 bases, with 10 bases between the two germline ends. This CDR3 contains 13 residues.

The chain couples TRBV9 to TRBJ1-2; D ambiguous. Trimming pared 0 bases from V and 7 bases from J, leaving 13 bases between. The CDR3 contains 14 residues. CDR1 and CDR2 (germline): SGDLS, YYNGEE. The CDR3 loop reads CASSVASFEGGYTF. CDR3 coding DNA: TGTGCCAGCAGCGTAGCTAGTTTCGAGGGTGGCTACACCTTC.

The count of this clone is one. The chain recombines TRBV6-1 with TRBJ2-1; D is unclear. V dropped 4 bases and J dropped 0 bases, with 13 bases sitting between them. This CDR3 has 16 residues. CDR1 MNHNS and CDR2 SASEGT come from the germline V gene. This chain's CDR3 is CASSARPQSSYNEQFF. DNA of the CDR3: TGTGCCAGCAGTGCCCGTCCCCAGAGCTCCTACAATGAGCAGTTCTTC.

The V and J genes are TRBV14 and TRBJ1-1; D remains unclear. Trimming removed 0 bases at V and 5 bases at J, with 16 bases between. This CDR3 contains 16 residues. Germline lookup yields CDR1 SGHDN and CDR2 FVKESK. In DNA form, the CDR3 reads TGTGCCAGCAGCCAAGATTGGGGAAAGGGTCGAACTGAAGCTTTCTTT. Protein product: CASSQDWGKGRTEAFF.

The chain combines TRBV4-1 with TRBJ2-1; D unresolved. CDR3 length: 21 residues. Germline V gene lookup returns CDR1 MGHRA and CDR2 YSYEKL. Trimming removed 0 bases from V and 3 bases from J, with 27 bases in between. CDR3 in DNA: TGCGCCAGCAGCCAAGATCCCAAGTGGGCGCCTTACCTGCGGCACTACAATGAGCAGTTCTTC. Its protein product is CASSQDPKWAPYLRHYNEQFF.

In this sample, this clone turned up once. The CDR3 sequence is CASSPSPDRYYEQYF. CDR3 DNA sequence: TGTGCCAGCAGCCCTAGCCCGGACAGGTACTACGAGCAGTACTTC. This chain links TRBV7-9 with TRBJ2-7; TRBD1 aligns across 7 bases. CDR1 and CDR2 (germline): SEHNR, FQNEAQ (reference sequence). This CDR3 contains 15 residues. Trimming at V came to 5 bases and at J to 3 bases, leaving 10 bases not matched to a gene.

The chain employs TRBV15 and TRBJ2-1; 13 bases are shared with TRBD2. The CDR3 has 17 amino acids. The V and J ends lost 1 base and 10 bases, in that order; junction bases with no gene match: 10. Looked up from germline, CDR1 is LNHNV and CDR2 is YYDKDF (reference sequence). The CDR3 DNA reads as TGTGCCACCAGCAGAGGGTGGACTAGCGGGAGAGGAACGGAGCAGTTCTTC. This gives the protein CATSRGWTSGRGTEQFF.